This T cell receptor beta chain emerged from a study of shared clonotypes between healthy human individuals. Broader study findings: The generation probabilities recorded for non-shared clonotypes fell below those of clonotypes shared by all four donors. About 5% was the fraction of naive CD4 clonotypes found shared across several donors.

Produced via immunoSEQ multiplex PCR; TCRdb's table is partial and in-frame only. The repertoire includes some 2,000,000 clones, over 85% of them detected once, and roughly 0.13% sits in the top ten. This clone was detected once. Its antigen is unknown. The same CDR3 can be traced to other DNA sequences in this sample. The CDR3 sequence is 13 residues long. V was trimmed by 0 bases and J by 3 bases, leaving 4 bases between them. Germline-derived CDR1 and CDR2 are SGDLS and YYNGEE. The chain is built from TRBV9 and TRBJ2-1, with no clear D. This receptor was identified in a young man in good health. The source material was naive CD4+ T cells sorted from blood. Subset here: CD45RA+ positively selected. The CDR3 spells CASSVASYNEQFF. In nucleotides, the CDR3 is TGTGCCAGCAGCGTAGCTAGCTACAATGAGCAGTTCTTC.